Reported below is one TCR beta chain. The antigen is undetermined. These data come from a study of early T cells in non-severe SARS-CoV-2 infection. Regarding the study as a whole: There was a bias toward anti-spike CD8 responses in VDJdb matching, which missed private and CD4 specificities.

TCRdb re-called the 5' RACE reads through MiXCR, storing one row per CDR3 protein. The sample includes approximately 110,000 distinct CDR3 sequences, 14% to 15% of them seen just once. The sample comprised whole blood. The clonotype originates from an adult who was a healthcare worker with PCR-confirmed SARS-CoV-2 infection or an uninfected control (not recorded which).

The CDR3 DNA reads as TGCGCCAGCAGCCATCAACTAACTGGGCCCTTCAATGAGCAGTTCTTC. Amino acid sequence: CASSHQLTGPFNEQFF. This sequence joins TRBV4-1 and TRBJ2-1; D ambiguous. V shed 3 bases and J shed 6 bases, with 18 bases lying between them. Germline CDR1 and CDR2: MGHRA and YSYEKL. This CDR3 spans 16 amino acids.